Listed here are 27 T cell receptor beta chains from one sample, sequenced in a study of glioma-infiltrating T cells. Amplification of TCR alpha and beta CDR3 regions from RNA used iRepertoire nested multiplex PCR. In TCRdb, the multiplex PCR reads were re-called with MiXCR into one record per CDR3 protein. This sample carries 300,000 to 450,000 distinct CDR3 sequences, 41% of them seen once, and the ten largest clones take around 12%. The sequenced material came from glioma tissue, nonneoplastic brain tissue, or PBMCs (not recorded which). These receptors were obtained from a human donor with low-grade glioma or glioblastoma, undergoing nonglioma brain surgery, or in good health (not recorded which).

The chain is built from TRBV27 and TRBJ2-7; tentative D call: TRBD1 (6 bases). Germline CDR1 and CDR2: MNHEY and SMNVEV (reference sequence). The CDR3 spans 13 residues. V dropped 5 bases and J dropped 5 bases, with 13 bases sitting between them. The CDR3 here is CASSPARGNEQYF. CDR3 bases: TGTGCCAGCAGTCCCGCCAGGGGCAACGAGCAGTACTTC.

The chain has TRBV7-9 and TRBJ2-5, with D perhaps matching TRBD1 (5 bases). The CDR3 covers 13 residues. CDR1 and CDR2 from the germline V gene are SEHNR and FQNEAQ (reference sequence). V was shortened by 3 bases and J by 4 bases, with 9 bases between the two germline ends. CDR3 sequence (DNA): TGTGCCAGCAGCTTCATGGGGCGAGAGACCCAGTACTTC. Its translation is CASSFMGRETQYF.

The chain is built from TRBV4-1 and TRBJ1-3; TRBD1 might be the D (5 bases). Trimming stripped 4 bases from V and 4 bases from J, with 5 bases between. The germline gives CDR1 MGHRA, CDR2 YSYEKL. There are 12 residues in the CDR3. The CDR3 nucleotides read TGCGCCAGCAGCCGACAGGGAAACACCATATATTTT. Translating gives CASSRQGNTIYF.

The chain is built from TRBV6-2 or TRBV6-3 and TRBJ2-5, with 14 positions matching TRBD2. Germline V lookup: CDR1 MNHEY, CDR2 SVGEGT. The length of the CDR3 is 17 residues. The V gene end was trimmed by 2 bases and the J gene end by 5 bases; junction bases not matched to a gene: 7. CDR3 DNA: TGTGCCAGCAGTTACCGGGGACTAGCGGGAGCCAGGGAGACCCAGTACTTC. Protein product: CASSYRGLAGARETQYF.

The chain carries TRBV24-1 and TRBJ2-7; the D is unclear. This CDR3 has 15 residues. Trimming left V 4 bases short and J 3 bases short, with 15 bases between. Germline-derived CDR1 and CDR2 are KGHDR and SFDVKD. Here the CDR3 DNA reads TGTGCCACCAGTGACCCCCCGGCCAGCAACTACGAGCAGTACTTC. Protein sequence: CATSDPPASNYEQYF.

This chain links TRBV7-9 with TRBJ1-1, with D possibly being TRBD1 (6 bases). The CDR3 runs 12 residues. CDR1 is SEHNR, CDR2 FQNEAQ, per germline (reference sequence). The V gene lost 7 bases and the J gene lost 10 bases, with 16 bases spanning the gap. The CDR3, as DNA: TGTGCCAGCATCGCCAGGCCAGGGGCAGCTTTCTTT. Its translation: CASIARPGAAFF.

The chain couples TRBV7-3 to TRBJ2-3; D gene uncertain. This CDR3 comprises 14 residues. Germline CDR1 and CDR2: SGHTA and FQGTGA. V lost 0 bases and J 2 bases, leaving 6 bases between the germline ends. CDR3 residues: CASSLTFDTDTQYF. The CDR3 coding sequence is TGTGCCAGCAGCTTAACGTTTGACACAGATACGCAGTATTTT.

V usage is TRBV6-5 and J usage is TRBJ1-2; D is unresolved. The length of the CDR3 is 12 residues. The V end lost 8 bases, the J end lost 3 bases, and 10 bases lay between the germline ends. Germline assignment: CDR1 MNHEY and CDR2 SVGAGI. The CDR3 reads CASGLKHYGYTF. The CDR3 nucleotides read TGTGCCAGCGGTCTTAAACACTATGGCTACACCTTC.

The V call is TRBV5-8, the J call TRBJ2-1; no reliable D call. The ends were cut back, 3 bases at V and 0 bases at J, with 10 bases in the middle. Germline CDR1 and CDR2: SGHTS and YDEGEE. The CDR3 spans 15 residues. The CDR3 loop reads CASSWGLSSYNEQFF. For the CDR3, the DNA is TGTGCCAGCAGCTGGGGTCTGAGCTCCTACAATGAGCAGTTCTTC.

This sequence joins TRBV4-3 and TRBJ2-1; perhaps TRBD1 as D (5 bases). V lost 3 bases and J 2 bases, leaving 20 bases between the germline ends. The CDR3 runs 18 residues. The germline CDR1 and CDR2 sequences are LGHNA and YSLEER. The CDR3 DNA sequence: TGCGCCAGCAGCCAGGACGCAGGGCGGAAAGGGCCCTACAATGAGCAGTTCTTC. Encoded protein: CASSQDAGRKGPYNEQFF.

The chain recombines TRBV7-6 with TRBJ1-5, with D unresolved. Trimming took off 2 bases at V and 7 bases at J, with 12 bases between the two ends. The CDR3 covers 14 residues. The germline CDR1 and CDR2 sequences are SGHVS and FNYEAQ. CDR3 sequence (DNA): TGTGCCAGCAGCTTATCCCTGAGAGGGCAGCCCCAGCATTTT. This translates into CASSLSLRGQPQHF.

The chain carries TRBV25-1 and TRBJ2-1; 8 positions agree with TRBD2. Germline V gives CDR1 MGHDK, CDR2 SYGVNS. CDR3 length: 12 amino acids. Losses at the gene ends were 2 bases for V and 9 bases for J; bases not matched to a gene: 0. The CDR3 loop is CASSEAGGEQFF. For the CDR3, the DNA is TGTGCCAGCAGTGAAGCGGGAGGTGAGCAGTTCTTC.

This clonotype has only a few counts. The V call is TRBV29-1, the J call TRBJ1-1; possible D gene TRBD1, 5 bases. This CDR3 has 15 residues. Germline V CDR1 and CDR2: SQVTM, ANQGSEA. V was trimmed by 3 bases and J by 3 bases, leaving 17 bases between them. The chain's CDR3 is CSVEGGLIRYTEAFF. The CDR3 nucleotides read TGCAGCGTTGAGGGGGGTTTAATACGATACACTGAAGCTTTCTTT.

V is TRBV19 and J is TRBJ2-1; tentatively, D is TRBD1 (6 bases). CDR1 and CDR2 (germline): LNHDA, SQIVND (reference sequence). The CDR3 loop spans 15 amino acids. V lost 5 bases and J 8 bases, leaving 19 bases between the germline ends. As DNA, the CDR3 is TGTGCCAGTAGTCCCCAACAGGGCGTTCCCCATGAGCAGTTCTTC. It is translated as CASSPQQGVPHEQFF.

For the CDR3, the DNA is TGTGCCAGCAGTAAGGGGGGGGCCGGGAAGAACACTGAAGCTTTCTTT. This sequence encodes CASSKGGAGKNTEAFF. The rearrangement links TRBV9 to TRBJ1-1; possibly TRBD1 for D (6 bases). V was pared by 5 bases and J by 1 base, with 18 bases between. Germline assignment: CDR1 SGDLS and CDR2 YYNGEE. This CDR3 has 16 residues.

With respect to this clonotype: A much larger clone sits a single nucleotide away, making a read error possible. The chain uses TRBV15 and TRBJ2-1; D unresolved. Deletions cut 11 bases from V and 10 bases from J, with 6 bases between. Germline values: CDR1 LNHNV, CDR2 YYDKDF (reference sequence). The CDR3 spans 8 residues. The CDR3 DNA is TGTGCCGCCGACGAGCAGTTCTTC. Translated: CAADEQFF.

Concerning this clonotype itself: This clone may be a read error of a much larger clone one base away. The conserved final phenylalanine or tryptophan is absent from the CDR3, which likely points to a read error. The CDR3 is CASSPSGQGFNEQFL. The DNA for the CDR3 is TGTGCCAGCAGCCCCTCGGGACAGGGTTTCAATGAGCAGTTCCTC. The J gene is TRBJ2-1, the V gene TRBV6-1; 9 bases agree with TRBD1. In germline, CDR1 is MNHNS, CDR2 SASEGT. V shed 6 bases, J shed 6 bases, and the junction held 9 bases outside the gene matches. The CDR3 spans 15 residues.

To note about this clonotype: A much bigger clone sits one base away, suggesting this may be a read error. This sequence joins TRBV6-5 and TRBJ1-1; D unresolved. Germline V gene data show CDR1 as MNHEY and CDR2 as SVGAGI. The CDR3 consists of 14 residues. The CDR3 bases are TGTGCCAGCAGCCGAGGAGGTGAGGAGACTGTAGCTTTCTTT. As protein: CASSRGGEETVAFF.

This clonotype was seen repeatedly, ten times or more. The rearrangement uses TRBV27 and TRBJ2-4, with a tentative D call TRBD2 (5 bases). The V end was cut by 7 bases, the J end by 5 bases, with 15 bases between. The CDR3 has 14 residues. Germline CDR1 and CDR2: MNHEY and SMNVEV (reference sequence). CDR3 DNA sequence: TGTGCCAGCAAGCTAGCCGGAGGTCAAAACATTCAGTACTTC. Protein product: CASKLAGGQNIQYF.

In its sample, this clonotype was seen a few times. The chain joins TRBV6-2 or TRBV6-3 to TRBJ1-5; D gene ambiguous. CDR3 length equals 17 residues. Deletions cut 2 bases from V and 0 bases from J, with 14 bases between. Germline loops: CDR1 MNHEY, CDR2 SVGEGT. The CDR3 loop reads CASSYVSVSYSNQPQHF. CDR3 nucleotides: TGTGCCAGCAGTTACGTTTCGGTCAGCTATAGCAATCAGCCCCAGCATTTT.

This clonotype was counted a few times. The chain has TRBV25-1 and TRBJ1-4; the match to TRBD1 covers 8 bases. Looked up from germline, CDR1 is MGHDK and CDR2 is SYGVNS. The CDR3 is 13 residues long. With V trimmed by 8 bases and J by 5 bases, 4 bases remained unmatched. The CDR3 protein is CASCRQGNEKLFF. CDR3 bases: TGTGCCAGCTGTCGACAGGGGAATGAAAAACTGTTTTTT.

The chain couples TRBV27 to TRBJ2-7; possible D gene TRBD1, 5 bases. Trimming cost V 5 bases and J 7 bases, with 18 bases left between them. CDR3 size: 14 residues. Germline V gene data show CDR1 as MNHEY and CDR2 as SMNVEV (reference sequence). The DNA of the CDR3 is TGTGCCAGCAGTACAGCCAGGACATCTTATGAGCAGTACTTC. The encoded protein is CASSTARTSYEQYF.

This clonotype was detected only a few times. The J gene is TRBJ2-7, the V gene TRBV6-1; 8 bases align to TRBD2. Germline CDR1 and CDR2: MNHNS and SASEGT. The CDR3 consists of 14 residues. The V gene end was trimmed by 5 bases and the J gene end by 5 bases; junction bases not matched to a gene: 8. CDR3 coding DNA: TGTGCCAGCAGTTACTTTAGCGGGATGGACGAGCAGTACTTC. Its protein product is CASSYFSGMDEQYF.

This chain links TRBV28 with TRBJ1-5; a possible D gene is TRBD1 (6 bases). This CDR3 is 18 amino acids long. V lost 7 bases and J 1 base, leaving 23 bases between the germline ends. CDR1 and CDR2 from the germline V gene are MDHEN and SYDVKM. This chain's CDR3 is CASTLRWGRSGSNQPQHF. CDR3 nucleotide sequence: TGTGCCAGCACCCTTCGGTGGGGGCGCTCAGGGAGCAATCAGCCCCAGCATTTT.

The chain links TRBV20-1 to TRBJ2-5, with 9 positions matching TRBD2. J lost 4 bases, V lost 6 bases, and 9 bases had no gene match. The germline V gene encodes CDR1 DFQATT and CDR2 SNEGSKA (reference sequence). The CDR3 has 14 residues. CDR3 in amino acids: CSAGGGAGGETQYF. The CDR3 DNA sequence: TGCAGTGCCGGGGGGGGAGCGGGGGGAGAGACCCAGTACTTC.

A few counts support this clonotype. The CDR3 DNA follows: TGCAGCGTCGACCCCGGACAGGGCCACTATGGCTACACCTTC. Amino acid sequence: CSVDPGQGHYGYTF. The V gene is TRBV29-1, the J gene TRBJ1-2; 8 nucleotides agree with TRBD1. Germline CDR1 is SQVTM and CDR2 is ANQGSEA. CDR3 size: 14 residues. The J segment lost 3 bases and the V segment lost 6 bases, leaving 9 bases of the junction unmatched.

The chain recombines TRBV7-2 with TRBJ2-1; 9 nucleotides line up with TRBD1. V was clipped by 5 bases and J by 9 bases; unmatched bases: 17. The CDR3 spans 17 residues. CDR1 is SGHTA, CDR2 FQGNSA, per germline. The CDR3 DNA follows: TGTGCCAGCAGCCCATTTCGAGACAGGGGGGGATATGTTGAGCAGTTCTTC. Amino acids: CASSPFRDRGGYVEQFF. Based on the CDR3 plus reference TRBV7-2 and TRBJ2-1, the full variable domain is GAGVSQSPSNKVTEKGKDVELRCDPISGHTALYWYRQSLGQGLEFLIYFQGNSAPDKSGLPSDRFSAERTGGSVSTLTIQRTQQEDSAVYLCASSPFRDRGGYVEQFFGPGTRLTVL.